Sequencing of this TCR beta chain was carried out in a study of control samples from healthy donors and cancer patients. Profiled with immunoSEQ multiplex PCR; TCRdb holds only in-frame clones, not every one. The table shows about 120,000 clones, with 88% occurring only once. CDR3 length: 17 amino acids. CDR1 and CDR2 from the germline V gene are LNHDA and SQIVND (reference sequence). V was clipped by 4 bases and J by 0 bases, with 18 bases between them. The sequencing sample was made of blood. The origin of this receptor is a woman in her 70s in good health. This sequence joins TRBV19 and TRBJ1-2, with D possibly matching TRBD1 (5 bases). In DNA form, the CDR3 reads TGTGCCAGTAGTAACCGACAGCGACCTCTTGCTAACTATGGCTACACCTTC. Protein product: CASSNRQRPLANYGYTF.